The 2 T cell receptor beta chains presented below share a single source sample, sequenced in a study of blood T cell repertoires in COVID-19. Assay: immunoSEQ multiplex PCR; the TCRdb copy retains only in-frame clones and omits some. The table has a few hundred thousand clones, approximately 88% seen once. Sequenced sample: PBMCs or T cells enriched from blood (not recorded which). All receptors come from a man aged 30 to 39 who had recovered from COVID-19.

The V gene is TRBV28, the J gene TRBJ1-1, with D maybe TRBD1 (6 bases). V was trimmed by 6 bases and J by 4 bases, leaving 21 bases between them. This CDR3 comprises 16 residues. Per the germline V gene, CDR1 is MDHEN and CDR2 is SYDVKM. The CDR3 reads CASSVPGQLKVTEAFF. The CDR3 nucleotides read TGTGCCAGCAGCGTCCCGGGACAATTAAAAGTCACTGAAGCTTTCTTT.

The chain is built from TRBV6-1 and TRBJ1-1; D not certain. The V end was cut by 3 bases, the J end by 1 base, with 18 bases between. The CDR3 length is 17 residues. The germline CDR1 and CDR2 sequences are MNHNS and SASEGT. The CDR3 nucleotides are TGTGCCAGCAGTGACGGGGTTCTTCTAGTTGGGAACACTGAAGCTTTCTTT. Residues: CASSDGVLLVGNTEAFF.